This entry features one T cell receptor (beta chain) sequence. Its antigen is not identified. This specimen comes from a study of T-cell reconstitution after alpha-beta-depleted transplantation in children. General observations from the study: Diversity and T-cell counts at one year after transplant derived mostly from new T cells.

Preparing the TCRbeta library involved the use of unique molecular identifiers. TCRdb ran MiXCR on the PCR reads and lists one entry per CDR3 protein. The profile shows about 870,000 distinct CDR3 sequences, roughly 15% of them singletons. This TCR was sampled from a male patient between 5 and 17 years old who had a stem cell transplant for acute lymphoblastic leukemia, so the T cells may come from the graft donor. This material consisted of PBMCs, mostly from graft donor cells, taken 360 days after TCRalphabeta/CD19-depleted stem cell transplant.

This CDR3 is CSARGMGGETQYF. In nucleotides, the CDR3 is TGCAGTGCTAGAGGAATGGGAGGAGAGACCCAGTACTTC. The rearrangement joins TRBV20-1 to TRBJ2-5, with D maybe TRBD2 (6 bases). There are 13 residues in the CDR3. The V end lost 1 base, the J end lost 4 bases, and 10 bases lay between the germline ends. Germline V gene data show CDR1 as DFQATT and CDR2 as SNEGSKA (reference sequence).